These 5 T cell receptor beta chains were all obtained from the same sample, sequenced in a study of blood T cell repertoires in COVID-19 (dated by TCRdb to the early 2020s). The receptor library was made with the immunoSEQ multiplex PCR assay. TCRdb stores this immuneACCESS table with in-frame sequences only. Part of the clones is absent; in the studies checked, under half of the shortfall reflects unresolved V genes, and no reason is known for the rest. The sample table contains 71,000 or so clones; only one count was recorded for more than 75% of them. The top ten clones comprise 6.5% to 8.5% of the sample. Source material: peripheral blood. The receptors come from a man aged 50 to 60 with active COVID-19.

The J gene is TRBJ2-7, the V gene TRBV4-3; 9 nucleotides agree with TRBD1. Germline V gives CDR1 LGHNA, CDR2 YSLEER. With 0 bases clipped from V and 3 bases from J, the junction kept 18 bases outside the gene matches. The CDR3 extends over 20 amino acids. This CDR3 reads CASSQEVQRSGTGMGYEQYF. The CDR3 nucleotides are TGCGCCAGCAGCCAAGAGGTTCAGAGGTCCGGGACAGGGATGGGCTACGAGCAGTACTTC.

This CDR3 reads CATSSLTGFGNQPQHF. CDR3 nucleotide sequence: TGTGCCACCAGCAGTCTCACAGGGTTCGGCAATCAGCCCCAGCATTTT. V and J are TRBV15 and TRBJ1-5; TRBD1 might be the D (6 bases). The CDR3 totals 16 residues. In germline, CDR1 is LNHNV, CDR2 YYDKDF (reference sequence). V gave up 3 bases and J gave up 2 bases, with 14 bases separating them.

This clone is categorized as medium-sized. The chain combines TRBV27 with TRBJ1-1; 12 bases align to TRBD1. Germline V gene sequence: CDR1 MNHEY, CDR2 SMNVEV (reference sequence). The CDR3 has 17 amino acids. V lost 0 bases, J lost 6 bases, and 8 bases stayed unmatched. The CDR3 sequence is CASSLSGTGGPVAEAFF. The CDR3 nucleotides are TGTGCCAGCAGTTTATCCGGGACAGGGGGCCCGGTCGCTGAAGCTTTCTTT.

The chain recombines TRBV28 with TRBJ2-2, with a tentative D call TRBD1 (7 bases). CDR3 length equals 17 residues. The germline V gene encodes CDR1 MDHEN and CDR2 SYDVKM. V gave up 8 bases and J gave up 4 bases, with 23 bases separating them. CDR3 in DNA: TGTGCCAGCGGATACAGGAGGAGGGGGCGTGGCACCGGGGAGCTGTTTTTT. Protein sequence: CASGYRRRGRGTGELFF.

The J gene is TRBJ2-6, the V gene TRBV27, with 8 nucleotides matching TRBD1. The V gene's germline CDR1 is MNHEY and CDR2 SMNVEV (reference sequence). There are 19 residues in the CDR3. V was pared by 1 base and J by 0 bases, with 8 bases of the junction left unmatched. The DNA for the CDR3 is TGTGCCAGCAGTTTATGGCAGGGGGCATCTAGCTCTGGGGCCAACGTCCTGACTTTC. The encoded protein is CASSLWQGASSSGANVLTF. Together with reference TRBV27 and TRBJ2-6, the CDR3 gives the full variable domain: EAQVTQNPRYLITVTGKKLTVTCSQNMNHEYMSWYRQDPGLGLRQIYYSMNVEVTDKGDVPEGYKVSRKEKRNFPLILESPSPNQTSLYFCASSLWQGASSSGANVLTFGAGSRLTVL.